What follows are 26 T cell receptor beta chains derived from one specimen sequenced in a study of T cells in Graves' hyperthyroidism and ophthalmopathy (dated by TCRdb to 2018 to 2020). Libraries were built with multiplex PCR. For sequencing, an Illumina HiSeq 2000 was employed. The TCR beta CDR3 regions were amplified from the RNA transcripts. A first-round RT-PCR of the TCR CDR3 used the HTBI primer set with the Qiagen OneStep RT-PCR kit. TCRdb passed the public sequencing reads through fastp at Q25 and MiXCR, retaining productive beta sequences. Each entry merges the rows of one CDR3 protein and shows their most common DNA and genes. A total of 250,000 or so distinct CDR3 sequences appear in this sample, nearly 15% of them only once. The ten largest clonotypes hold roughly 31% of the sample. Sample: blood. Receptor source: a woman aged 45-60 years with Graves' hyperthyroidism that later progressed to Graves' ophthalmopathy.

This clonotype was counted ten times or more. The chain links TRBV12-3 or TRBV12-4 to TRBJ2-5; D ambiguous. V lost 3 bases and J lost 3, with 8 bases in between. The CDR3 spans 13 residues. The CDR3 loop reads CASSFRVEETQYF. The CDR3, as DNA: TGTGCCAGCAGTTTTCGCGTCGAAGAGACCCAGTACTTC.

The chain has TRBV6-9 and TRBJ2-7; 7 bases map to TRBD2. Germline trimming cut 0 bases from V and 5 bases from J; bases unmatched to any gene: 7. The CDR3 covers 15 residues. Per the germline V gene, CDR1 is MNHGY and CDR2 is SVAAGI. This CDR3 is CASSYSGAGRDEQYF. CDR3 sequence (DNA): TGTGCCAGCAGTTATTCGGGAGCGGGAAGGGACGAGCAGTACTTC.

This clonotype occurred a few times. The J gene is TRBJ2-1, the V gene TRBV5-5, with TRBD1 matching 10 bases. CDR1 and CDR2 (germline): SGHKS, YYEKEE (reference sequence). This CDR3 contains 16 residues. Trimming removed 3 bases from V and 4 bases from J; junction bases left unmatched: 7. CDR3 protein: CASSSLDRGAYNEQFF. As DNA, the CDR3 is TGTGCCAGCAGCTCACTGGACAGGGGGGCATACAATGAGCAGTTCTTC.

About this clonotype: Just one base apart from a much larger clone, this may be a read error. This chain connects TRBV20-1 to TRBJ1-1; 9 bases line up with TRBD1. The CDR3 contains 13 residues. Germline V gene data show CDR1 as DFQATT and CDR2 as SNEGSKA (reference sequence). V lost 6 bases and J lost 4; bases outside the gene matches: 6. In DNA, the CDR3 is TGCAGTGCGGGAGAGGACAGGGGCACTGAAGCTTTCTTT. It translates to CSAGEDRGTEAFF.

In the case of this clonotype: This may stem from a read error, because a much larger clone lies one nucleotide away. V and J are TRBV6-2 or TRBV6-3 and TRBJ2-2, with unresolved D. Germline V CDR1 and CDR2: MNHEY, SVGEGT. This CDR3 spans 14 amino acids. The CDR3 reads CTSSPTRDTGELFF. Here the CDR3 DNA reads TGTACCAGCAGCCCTACACGGGACACCGGGGAGCTGTTTTTT.

About this clonotype itself: It is unclear where the CDR3 begins or ends on the DNA, so no DNA is shown, and the CDR3 is as TCRdb lists it. This chain uses TRBV7-2 with TRBJ1-2; TRBD1, as called in the table, went unchecked against the DNA. The length of the CDR3 is 22 amino acids, counting both ends. The germline V gene encodes CDR1 SGHTA and CDR2 FQGNSA. CDR3 loop: CASSLGGGTYEQYFGPGYGYTF.

In this sample, this clonotype turned up many times. V is TRBV18 and J is TRBJ2-3, with D possibly being TRBD1 (5 bases). Germline V gene lookup returns CDR1 KGHSH and CDR2 LQKENI. CDR3 length equals 15 residues. With 3 bases removed from V and 2 bases from J, the gap between germline ends came to 12 bases. The CDR3 reads CASSPLDRDTDTQYF. As DNA, the CDR3 is TGTGCCAGCTCACCCCTCGACAGAGACACAGATACGCAGTATTTT. The full variable domain, in which reference TRBV18 and TRBJ2-3 provide the parts outside the CDR3, is NAGVMQNPRHLVRRRGQEARLRCSPMKGHSHVYWYRQLPEEGLKFMVYLQKENIIDESGMPKERFSAEFPKEGPSILRIQQVVRGDSAAYFCASSPLDRDTDTQYFGPGTRLTVL.

This clonotype was seen many times. This chain's CDR3 is CASTLGLAGDYEQYF. CDR3 DNA sequence: TGTGCCAGCACCCTGGGACTAGCGGGAGACTACGAGCAGTACTTC. The chain is built from TRBV5-6 and TRBJ2-7, with 14 bases identical to TRBD2. Trimming took 6 bases from V and 3 from J; bases not matched to a gene: 5. The CDR3 has 15 residues. CDR1 and CDR2 from the germline V gene are SGHDT and YYEEEE.

This clonotype has more than one count but fewer than ten. The gene calls are TRBV4-2 and TRBJ1-1; the D is unclear. Per germline, CDR1 LGHNA and CDR2 YNFKEQ. V was trimmed by 5 bases and J by 8 bases, leaving 15 bases between them. The CDR3 is 13 residues long. CDR3 region: CASSYKGDIEAFF. For the CDR3, the DNA is TGTGCCAGCAGCTATAAAGGAGACATAGAAGCTTTCTTT.

This chain joins TRBV6-1 and TRBJ1-2; D remains unclear. CDR3 length: 13 residues. The germline V gene encodes CDR1 MNHNS and CDR2 SASEGT. V was trimmed by 6 bases and J by 4 bases, leaving 12 bases between them. The CDR3 coding sequence is TGTGCCAGCAGGCGTACATGGGGCTATGGCTACACCTTC. The encoded protein is CASRRTWGYGYTF.

This clonotype has ten or more counts. The chain joins TRBV3-1 to TRBJ2-2; D call uncertain. V shed 0 bases and J shed 6 bases, with 20 bases lying between them. CDR3 length equals 18 residues. The germline V gene has CDR1 LGHDT and CDR2 YNNKEL (reference sequence). CDR3 region: CASSQDLFAARLSGELFF. The CDR3 DNA follows: TGTGCCAGCAGCCAAGACCTCTTTGCGGCGCGACTCTCCGGGGAGCTGTTTTTT. The whole variable domain, remainder taken from reference TRBV3-1 and TRBJ2-2, is DTAVSQTPKYLVTQMGNDKSIKCEQNLGHDTMYWYKQDSKKFLKIMFSYNNKELIINETVPNRFSPKSPDKAHLNLHINSLELGDSAVYFCASSQDLFAARLSGELFFGEGSRLTVL.

The chain has TRBV5-4 and TRBJ2-3; the match to TRBD2 covers 9 bases. Germline V lookup: CDR1 SGHNT, CDR2 YYREEE (reference sequence). The CDR3 covers 16 residues. With 3 bases clipped from V and 4 bases from J, the junction kept 9 bases outside the gene matches. CDR3 DNA: TGTGCCAGCAGCTATTATCATAGCGGGAGATCAGATACGCAGTATTTT. Translating gives CASSYYHSGRSDTQYF.

This clonotype was observed at least ten times. V and J are TRBV6-2 or TRBV6-3 and TRBJ2-7; perhaps D is TRBD1 or TRBD2 (5 bases each). The CDR3 runs 16 residues. Trimming took off 4 bases at V and 6 bases at J, with 22 bases between the two ends. CDR1 is MNHEY and CDR2 is SVGEGT in the germline V gene. The CDR3 DNA reads TGTGCCAGCAGTTCCTCCGGGACCCCCCGGTCGCTCGAGCAGTACTTC. Protein product: CASSSSGTPRSLEQYF.

This clonotype was seen many times. The genes are TRBV11-3 and TRBJ2-1, with 12 bases that match TRBD2. Germline CDR1 SGHNT, CDR2 YENEEA. V was clipped by 1 base and J by 8 bases; unmatched bases: 6. The CDR3 contains 16 residues. In nucleotides, the CDR3 is TGTGCCAGCAGCTTAGTCCCTAGCGGGAGGGCCCATGAGCAGTTCTTC. It translates to CASSLVPSGRAHEQFF.

Ten or more counts support this clonotype. The chain employs TRBV28 and TRBJ1-1; TRBD1 aligns across 7 bases. With 2 bases clipped from V and 10 bases from J, the junction kept 10 bases outside the gene matches. CDR3 length: 14 amino acids. Germline V gives CDR1 MDHEN, CDR2 SYDVKM. The DNA for the CDR3 is TGTGCCAGCAGTTTAGACAGGGCGCTCCGTAGAGCTTTCTTT. Translating it yields CASSLDRALRRAFF.

The chain employs TRBV27 and TRBJ2-7, with D uncertain. Trimming removed 2 bases from V and 4 bases from J, with 9 bases in between. Germline CDR1 is MNHEY and CDR2 is SMNVEV (reference sequence). This CDR3 spans 13 amino acids. The chain's CDR3 is CASSLMISYEQYF. The CDR3 region has the DNA TGTGCCAGCAGTTTAATGATCTCTTACGAGCAGTACTTC.

The chain is built from TRBV9 and TRBJ1-6; D is perhaps TRBD1 (5 bases). The CDR3 contains 15 residues. Germline CDR1 reads SGDLS; CDR2 reads YYNGEE. Trimming shortened V by 3 bases and J by 8 bases, and 15 bases separated the two germline ends. The CDR3 is CASSAGGGADSPLHF. In DNA form, the CDR3 reads TGTGCCAGCAGCGCGGGGGGGGGAGCGGATTCACCCCTCCACTTT.

This clonotype was counted ten times or more. V and J are TRBV2 and TRBJ2-7; TRBD2 is a possible D gene (6 bases). V was pared by 1 base and J by 5 bases, with 15 bases between. Germline CDR1 reads SNHLY; CDR2 reads FYNNEI. The CDR3 runs 15 residues. This chain's CDR3 is CASSEGPGRGDEQYF. DNA of the CDR3: TGTGCCAGCAGTGAAGGCCCCGGGCGGGGCGACGAGCAGTACTTC.

The CDR3 DNA follows: TGTGCCAGCAGTTTCGACGGGAATAATCAGCCCCAGCATTTT. Translated, it gives CASSFDGNNQPQHF. The gene calls are TRBV6-1 and TRBJ1-5, with no clear D. The V and J ends lost 5 bases and 4 bases respectively, with 12 bases between them. CDR1 and CDR2 from the germline V gene are MNHNS and SASEGT. The CDR3 spans 14 residues.

This clonotype has ten or more counts. This CDR3 is CATSDRASSYNEQFF. The CDR3, as DNA: TGTGCCACCAGTGATAGGGCTAGCTCCTACAATGAGCAGTTCTTC. The J gene is TRBJ2-1, the V gene TRBV24-1; D gene uncertain. Germline values: CDR1 KGHDR, CDR2 SFDVKD. CDR3 length: 15 residues. The germline V and J ends were trimmed by 3 bases and 0 bases, with 8 bases remaining between them.

V and J are TRBV20-1 and TRBJ1-2; 7 nucleotides line up with TRBD1. The length of the CDR3 is 15 residues. The junction had 7 bases not matched to a gene; V was cut back by 3 bases and J by 0 bases. Germline V lookup: CDR1 DFQATT, CDR2 SNEGSKA (reference sequence). DNA of the CDR3: TGCAGTGCTAGGGGAATACAGGGGACTAACTATGGCTACACCTTC. This sequence encodes CSARGIQGTNYGYTF.

In this sample, this clonotype turned up many times. This rearrangement joins TRBV7-8 to TRBJ2-7, with unresolved D. CDR3 length: 14 amino acids. V dropped 1 base and J dropped 7 bases, with 14 bases sitting between them. Germline CDR1 is SGHVS and CDR2 is FQNEAQ. CDR3 coding DNA: TGTGCCAGCAGCTTAGACGGCCTCTACGGGGAGCAGTACTTC. Its protein is CASSLDGLYGEQYF.

This clonotype has just a few counts. The chain uses TRBV29-1 and TRBJ1-1; D not certain. The CDR3 consists of 13 residues. Trimming pared 3 bases from V and 4 bases from J, leaving 12 bases between. CDR1 is SQVTM, CDR2 ANQGSEA, per germline. Here the CDR3 reads CSVEKGRATEAFF. CDR3 nucleotide sequence: TGCAGCGTTGAGAAAGGGAGGGCCACTGAAGCTTTCTTT.

This clonotype was counted ten times or more. This sequence joins TRBV2 and TRBJ1-5; D is perhaps TRBD1 (5 bases). V lost 3 bases and J 5 bases, leaving 11 bases between the germline ends. The length of the CDR3 is 14 residues. Germline V gene lookup returns CDR1 SNHLY and CDR2 FYNNEI. Written as DNA, the CDR3 is TGTGCCAGCAGTGACGACAGATCGGATCAGCCCCAGCATTTT. It specifies CASSDDRSDQPQHF.

V gene TRBV7-2 combines with J gene TRBJ2-7, with D perhaps matching TRBD1 (6 bases). The germline gives CDR1 SGHTA, CDR2 FQGNSA. The CDR3 is made up of 15 amino acids. V lost 6 bases, J lost 4 bases, and 19 bases lay in between. The CDR3 DNA sequence: TGTGCCAGCAGTGTATCCGGGACACCGCGGTACGAGCAGTACTTC. Amino acids: CASSVSGTPRYEQYF.

This clonotype has ten or more counts. This chain links TRBV27 with TRBJ2-7, with unresolved D. This CDR3 has 15 amino acids. The germline V gene encodes CDR1 MNHEY and CDR2 SMNVEV (reference sequence). The ends were cut back, 0 bases at V and 1 base at J, with 10 bases in the middle. CDR3 region: CASSLSADASYEQYF. In DNA, the CDR3 is TGTGCCAGCAGTTTATCGGCGGACGCTTCCTACGAGCAGTACTTC.